The next 10 T cell receptor beta chains were all read from a single sample in a study of cytomegalovirus exposure and HLA in healthy donors. The primer mix had 60 Vbeta and 13 Jbeta primers. TCRdb's copy holds only in-frame clones and misses some; the assay was immunoSEQ multiplex PCR. The table includes around 150,000 clones, roughly 85% detected once. What was sequenced was PBMCs. The receptor source for this set is a woman younger than 45 in good health and CMV-seronegative.

The chain joins TRBV6-4 to TRBJ2-1; 8 nucleotides agree with TRBD2. The CDR3 loop spans 16 amino acids. Unmatched junction bases numbered 14, after V lost 4 bases and J lost 9 bases. CDR1 and CDR2 from the germline V gene are MRHNA and SNTAGT. CDR3 sequence: CASSGTLSGSQSEQFF. Written as DNA, the CDR3 is TGTGCCAGCAGTGGGACCCTGAGCGGGAGTCAGAGTGAGCAGTTCTTC.

This clone was seen only once. The chain links TRBV11-2 to TRBJ1-6; a weak D match, TRBD1 (5 bases). CDR1 is SGHAT, CDR2 FQNNGV, per germline. Between the trimmed V and J ends, which lost 1 base and 9 bases, there was a span of 16 bases. The CDR3 contains 16 residues. CDR3 amino acids: CASSLVVDSPRSPLHF. CDR3 coding DNA: TGTGCCAGCAGCTTAGTTGTCGACAGCCCACGTTCACCCCTCCACTTT.

The rearrangement links TRBV9 to TRBJ2-1; perhaps TRBD2 as D (6 bases). V lost 0 bases to trimming and J lost 9 bases, with 22 bases between them. The germline V gene encodes CDR1 SGDLS and CDR2 YYNGEE. CDR3 size: 17 residues. As DNA, the CDR3 is TGTGCCAGCAGCGTAGGCGGACGGAGGGGTTTTACGGTTGAGCAGTTCTTC. It codes for CASSVGGRRGFTVEQFF.

The rearrangement joins TRBV5-1 to TRBJ1-2, with a possible D match to TRBD1 (5 bases). This CDR3 is 13 amino acids long. Germline V gene data show CDR1 as SGHRS and CDR2 as YFSETQ. Trimming cost V 4 bases and J 4 bases, with 11 bases left between them. CDR3 DNA: TGCGCCAGCAGCCTTGACAGTATCTATGGCTACACCTTC. Amino acids: CASSLDSIYGYTF.

J is TRBJ2-3 and V is TRBV15, with D possibly matching TRBD2 (6 bases). Germline V gene sequence: CDR1 LNHNV, CDR2 YYDKDF (reference sequence). With 5 bases removed from V and 3 bases from J, the gap between germline ends came to 9 bases. The CDR3 extends over 13 amino acids. The CDR3 DNA follows: TGTGCCACCAGCCCTGGAGGGACAGATACGCAGTATTTT. Protein: CATSPGGTDTQYF.

A few counts support this clone. This chain joins TRBV5-1 and TRBJ1-1; possible D gene TRBD1, 6 bases. The ends were cut back, 4 bases at V and 0 bases at J, with 13 bases in the middle. Germline V gene lookup returns CDR1 SGHRS and CDR2 YFSETQ. This CDR3 region has 15 residues. For the CDR3, the DNA is TGCGCCAGCAGCATAGGGGACACGATGAACACTGAAGCTTTCTTT. Translation gives CASSIGDTMNTEAFF.

This clone was seen once. This rearrangement joins TRBV27 to TRBJ2-5; possibly TRBD1 for D (6 bases). The DNA end favors TRBJ2-7, so the J call may be wrong. This CDR3 has 17 amino acids. Germline V gene data show CDR1 as MNHEY and CDR2 as SMNVEV (reference sequence). The CDR3 loop is CASSLRAPGQSSYEQYF. The CDR3 DNA follows: TGTGCCAGCAGTTTAAGAGCCCCAGGACAGTCTTCCTACGAGCAGTACTTC.

The rearrangement links TRBV2 to TRBJ1-1, with D perhaps matching TRBD1 (6 bases). The CDR3 loop spans 13 amino acids. CDR1 and CDR2 (germline): SNHLY, FYNNEI. V was pared by 7 bases and J by 6 bases, with 15 bases between. CDR3 sequence: CASMKTGPSEAFF. Written as DNA, the CDR3 is TGTGCCAGCATGAAAACAGGGCCCTCTGAAGCTTTCTTT.

The V call is TRBV5-1, the J call TRBJ2-7; TRBD2 agrees at 9 bases. The CDR3 extends over 17 amino acids. After removal of 0 bases from V and 2 bases from J, the junction contained 9 bases not matched to a gene. Germline CDR1 SGHRS, CDR2 YFSETQ. CDR3 in amino acids: CASSLAVAGVEAYEQYF. The CDR3 DNA reads as TGCGCCAGCAGCTTGGCCGTAGCGGGAGTGGAGGCCTACGAGCAGTACTTC.

The chain is built from TRBV28 and TRBJ2-7; D gene unclear. V lost 6 bases and J 0 bases, leaving 6 bases between the germline ends. The CDR3 length is 12 residues. Germline CDR1 is MDHEN and CDR2 is SYDVKM. The CDR3 loop reads CASRRDSYEQYF. CDR3 nucleotide sequence: TGTGCCAGCAGGCGCGACTCCTACGAGCAGTACTTC.